These T cell receptor beta chains were read from a single sample in a study of blood T cell repertoires in COVID-19. The repertoire was sequenced with immunoSEQ multiplex PCR; TCRdb's copy has only in-frame clones and lacks some. The sample includes roughly 79,000 clones, around 90% of them seen just once. What was sequenced was peripheral blood. The receptors were sampled from a middle-aged man with active COVID-19. Both conserved end residues are part of each CDR3. Each record gives: V gene, D gene, J gene, clone size, CDR3 DNA, CDR3 protein. A D gene is named only where the DNA matches it firmly. Only part of the rows carry a size: once, few, many, or a class if the clone is expanded.

v_call: TRBV13; d_call: -; j_call: TRBJ1-5; clone_size: -; cdr3_nt: TGTGCCAGCAGCTTTGCGGCGGGGGGCCAAAATCAGCCCCAGCATTTT; cdr3_aa: CASSFAAGGQNQPQHF
v_call: TRBV19; d_call: TRBD1; j_call: TRBJ2-4; clone_size: -; cdr3_nt: TGTGCCAGTAGTATAGGGCCATTCGACAGGGTCGCTTACACTCAGTACTTC; cdr3_aa: CASSIGPFDRVAYTQYF
v_call: TRBV9; d_call: TRBD2; j_call: TRBJ2-5; clone_size: -; cdr3_nt: TGTGCCAGCAGCGTGGGTAGCGGGGGGGCGACGGGTTACCAAGAGACCCAGTACTTC; cdr3_aa: CASSVGSGGATGYQETQYF
v_call: TRBV5-1; d_call: -; j_call: TRBJ2-1; clone_size: -; cdr3_nt: TGCGCCAGCAGCTTGACTGGAGGGGCGAGCTCCTACAATGAGCAGTTCTTC; cdr3_aa: CASSLTGGASSYNEQFF
v_call: TRBV27; d_call: TRBD1; j_call: TRBJ2-1; clone_size: -; cdr3_nt: TGTGCCAGCACAATGATCGACAGGGGGCTGGGTGAGCAGTTCTTC; cdr3_aa: CASTMIDRGLGEQFF
v_call: TRBV19; d_call: -; j_call: TRBJ1-5; clone_size: -; cdr3_nt: TGTGCCAGTAGTATACTCCACCCCGCGGGCAATCAGCCCCAGCATTTT; cdr3_aa: CASSILHPAGNQPQHF
v_call: TRBV4-1; d_call: TRBD1; j_call: TRBJ1-4; clone_size: few; cdr3_nt: TGCGCCAGCAGCCTGACAGGGGTTAGGGATGAAAAACTGTTTTTT; cdr3_aa: CASSLTGVRDEKLFF
v_call: TRBV5-1; d_call: TRBD1; j_call: TRBJ2-1; clone_size: -; cdr3_nt: TGCGCCAGCAGCTTGGCCGGGACAGGGATCAATGAGCAGTTCTTC; cdr3_aa: CASSLAGTGINEQFF
v_call: TRBV5-1; d_call: -; j_call: TRBJ2-6; clone_size: -; cdr3_nt: TGCGCCAGCAGCAGAAGACAGGATGGCACCTCTGGGGCCAACGTCCTGACTTTC; cdr3_aa: CASSRRQDGTSGANVLTF
v_call: TRBV5-4; d_call: -; j_call: TRBJ2-3; clone_size: -; cdr3_nt: TGTGCCAGCAGCTTGGAAGCTAGATCTAGCACAGATACGCAGTATTTT; cdr3_aa: CASSLEARSSTDTQYF
v_call: TRBV6-6; d_call: TRBD1; j_call: TRBJ2-7; clone_size: -; cdr3_nt: TGTGCCAGCAGTTCGGGGACAGGGGGCGCGGGGGAGCAGTACTTC; cdr3_aa: CASSSGTGGAGEQYF
v_call: TRBV18; d_call: TRBD2; j_call: TRBJ2-7; clone_size: -; cdr3_nt: TGTGCCAGCTCACCGCCTGGACTAGCTAAGCCCCACGAGCAGTACTTC; cdr3_aa: CASSPPGLAKPHEQYF
v_call: TRBV3-1/TRBV3-2; d_call: TRBD1; j_call: TRBJ1-2; clone_size: -; cdr3_nt: TGTGCCGCACCCCCCCGCGGCCGTAAAGGGGGCACATATGGCTACACCTTC; cdr3_aa: CAAPPRGRKGGTYGYTF
v_call: TRBV7-6; d_call: TRBD1; j_call: TRBJ2-5; clone_size: -; cdr3_nt: TGTGCCAGCAGCTTAATCCCGGGACAGGGTAAAGAGACCCAGTACTTC; cdr3_aa: CASSLIPGQGKETQYF
v_call: TRBV5-1; d_call: TRBD2; j_call: TRBJ2-1; clone_size: -; cdr3_nt: TGCGCCAGCAGCGATAGCGGGAGAAACAATGAGCAGTTCTTC; cdr3_aa: CASSDSGRNNEQFF
v_call: TRBV28; d_call: -; j_call: TRBJ1-5; clone_size: -; cdr3_nt: TGTGCCAGCAGCCTAGGGACACTGCTCTTAAGCAATCAGCCCCAGCATTTT; cdr3_aa: CASSLGTLLLSNQPQHF